These T cell receptor beta chains were read from a single sample in a study of blood T cell repertoires in COVID-19. Profiled with immunoSEQ multiplex PCR; TCRdb holds only in-frame clones, not every one. The sample has about 140,000 clones; about 74% are singletons. Material for sequencing was peripheral blood. The receptors shown here come from a man over 45 with acute or convalescent COVID-19. Both conserved end residues are part of each CDR3. The order of the fields is clone size, D gene, J gene, V gene, CDR3 DNA, CDR3 protein. A D gene is named only where the DNA matches it firmly. Size is stated for part of the rows, as once, few or many counts, or as a class when the clone is expanded.

.	TRBD2	TRBJ2-5	TRBV9	TGTGCCAGCAGCGTCGGCGGGGGGGCCCAAGAGACCCAGTACTTC	CASSVGGGAQETQYF
.	TRBD2	TRBJ2-1	TRBV4-2	TGTGCCAGCAGCCAAGAGGGTCCGGGGGGGCTAGATGAGCAGTTCTTC	CASSQEGPGGLDEQFF
.	.	TRBJ2-7	TRBV7-2	TGTGCCAGCAGCTTTTCCCGCTACGAGCAGTACTTC	CASSFSRYEQYF
.	.	TRBJ1-5	TRBV28	TGTGCCAGCAGTTTTTACAGGCAGAATCAGCCCCAGCATTTT	CASSFYRQNQPQHF
.	.	TRBJ2-4	TRBV5-6	TGTGCCAGCAGCTTGAACAGGATTGCCAAAAACATTCAGTACTTC	CASSLNRIAKNIQYF
.	TRBD2	TRBJ2-3	TRBV6-1	TGTGCCAGCAGTGTGACTAGCGGGACTGTTAACACAGATACGCAGTATTTT	CASSVTSGTVNTDTQYF
.	TRBD2	TRBJ2-3	TRBV4-2	TGTGCCAGCAGCCGAGGCGGACTAGCGGGGGCGCTCACAGATACGCAGTATTTT	CASSRGGLAGALTDTQYF
once	TRBD2	TRBJ2-1	TRBV19	TGTGCCACCCAGAGGACTAGCGGGGGCTATGAGCAGTTCTTC	CATQRTSGGYEQFF
.	TRBD1	TRBJ1-2	TRBV5-1	TGCGCCAGCAGCTTGACCATCGGGACAGTCTATGGCTACACCTTC	CASSLTIGTVYGYTF
.	TRBD2	TRBJ2-1	TRBV9	TGTGCCAGCAGCGAGGGACTAGCGTACAATGAGCAGTTCTTC	CASSEGLAYNEQFF
.	.	TRBJ2-2	TRBV9	TGTGCCAGCAGCGTAGCCCCAGGCGGGGAGCTGTTTTTT	CASSVAPGGELFF
many	TRBD1	TRBJ1-2	TRBV19	TGTGCCAGTACCTCCGGGACAGGGGGCAACTATGGCTACACCTTC	CASTSGTGGNYGYTF
.	TRBD2	TRBJ2-7	TRBV5-1	TGCGCCAGCAGCTTGACTAGCGGGCTATACGAGCAGTACTTC	CASSLTSGLYEQYF
.	.	TRBJ1-1	TRBV5-1	TGCGCCAGCAGCGTTGAAGGGGAACAGAACACTGAAGCTTTCTTT	CASSVEGEQNTEAFF
.	.	TRBJ2-1	TRBV7-2	TGTGCCAGCAGCTTAGGGAGTGACAGCAACAATGAGCAGTTCTTC	CASSLGSDSNNEQFF
.	TRBD2	TRBJ2-1	TRBV19	TGTGCCAGTAGTATCACTAGCGGGGGGAACTACAATGAGCAGTTCTTC	CASSITSGGNYNEQFF
.	.	TRBJ1-5	TRBV6-5	TGTGCCAGCAGGGACATGGCGCGTAATCAGCCCCAGCATTTT	CASRDMARNQPQHF
.	.	TRBJ1-2	TRBV6-5	TGTGCCAGCAGTCCCCTAGAGGCGGGGTACTATGGCTACACCTTC	CASSPLEAGYYGYTF
.	.	TRBJ2-1	TRBV3-1/TRBV3-2	TGTGCCAGCAGCCAAGAGAGGTTCGGTGTCCCAAATGAGCAGTTCTTC	CASSQERFGVPNEQFF
.	TRBD1	TRBJ2-1	TRBV10-3	TGTGCCATCAGTCGTCCGGGACAGGCCTACAATGAGCAGTTCTTC	CAISRPGQAYNEQFF
.	TRBD2	TRBJ2-1	TRBV2	TGTGCCAGCAGTGAGACTAGCGGGCCGTGGAATGAGCAGTTCTTC	CASSETSGPWNEQFF
.	TRBD1	TRBJ2-6	TRBV7-9	TGTGCCAGCAGCGGACAGGGGCGATCTGGGGCCAACGTCCTGACTTTC	CASSGQGRSGANVLTF
.	.	TRBJ1-2	TRBV20-1	TGCAGTGCTAGAGATCGGGGGACTGCCCGCTTC	CSARDRGTARF
.	.	TRBJ2-7	TRBV14	TGTGCCAGCAGCCAAGACCGTGTCTACGAGCAGTACTTC	CASSQDRVYEQYF
.	TRBD2	TRBJ2-1	TRBV3-1/TRBV3-2	TGTGCCAGCAGCCCGGGGGGGCTCACCTACAATGAGCAGTTCTTC	CASSPGGLTYNEQFF
.	.	TRBJ2-5	TRBV5-4	TGTGCCAGCAGCCCCGTGGGCGGGGAGACCCAGTACTTC	CASSPVGGETQYF
once	.	TRBJ1-2	TRBV5-4	TGTGCCAGCAGTCAGGTGAACGTCTATGGCTACACCTTC	CASSQVNVYGYTF
.	TRBD2	TRBJ2-1	TRBV7-6	TGTGCCAGCAGCTTAGGGGGGGGAGGTGAGCAGTTCTTC	CASSLGGGGEQFF
.	TRBD1	TRBJ1-6	TRBV19	TGTGCCAGTAGTAAAGACAGGGTTAATTCACCCCTCCACTTT	CASSKDRVNSPLHF
.	TRBD2	TRBJ2-5	TRBV10-3	TGTGCCATCAGTGATGCTAGCGGGGGCCAAGAGACCCAGTACTTC	CAISDASGGQETQYF
.	.	TRBJ1-1	TRBV19	TGTGCCAGTAGTATTGTCGGCCGGGGGACTGAAGCTTTCTTT	CASSIVGRGTEAFF
.	TRBD2	TRBJ2-1	TRBV2	TGTGCCAGCAGTCTAAAAACGGGGGGGTACAATGAGCAGTTCTTC	CASSLKTGGYNEQFF
.	TRBD1	TRBJ1-5	TRBV27	TGTGCCTGCAGCCAGGGGGGTCAAGGGGCCCGCCAACATTTT	CACSQGGQGARQHF
.	.	TRBJ2-3	TRBV25-1	TGTGCCAGCAGTGAATATGGAGGGACCACAGATACGCAGTATTTT	CASSEYGGTTDTQYF
once	TRBD1	TRBJ1-5	TRBV19	TGTGCCAGTAGTGGCAGAGGGGGCTGGCAGCCCCAGCATTTT	CASSGRGGWQPQHF
.	.	TRBJ2-3	TRBV2	TGTGCCAGCAAAAGGACAAGCACAGATACGCAGTATTTT	CASKRTSTDTQYF
.	.	TRBJ2-7	TRBV3-1/TRBV3-2	TGTGCCAGCAGCCAAACTCGTACGCCCTACGAGCAGTACTTC	CASSQTRTPYEQYF
few	TRBD2	TRBJ2-3	TRBV5-1	TGCGCCAGCAGCTTGGAAGCGGGGCGCACAGATACGCAGTATTTT	CASSLEAGRTDTQYF
.	.	TRBJ1-2	TRBV21-1	TGTGCCAGCAGCAGGGGGGGCGCCATGGACGGCTACACCTTC	CASSRGGAMDGYTF
.	.	TRBJ2-2	TRBV5-6	TGTGCCAGCAGCTTTTGGAGGGCAATCAACACCGGGGAGCTGTTTTTT	CASSFWRAINTGELFF
.	TRBD2	TRBJ2-3	TRBV24-1	TGTGCCACCAGTTCCGTGACTAGCCGGGGCACAGATACGCAGTATTTT	CATSSVTSRGTDTQYF
.	.	TRBJ2-7	TRBV29-1	TGCAGCGTTGAAGACACGCAAGGGGGGGCGGTCGAGCAGTACTTC	CSVEDTQGGAVEQYF
.	.	TRBJ1-4	TRBV6-5	TGTGCCAGCAGTCGGAGGGAATACGGTGAAAAACTGTTTTTT	CASSRREYGEKLFF
once	TRBD1	TRBJ1-1	TRBV6-5	TGTGCCAGCAGTTACAAACAGGGGCTCACTGAAGCTTTCTTT	CASSYKQGLTEAFF
few	TRBD1	TRBJ1-5	TRBV7-9	TGTGCCAGCAGCTCCGGGGACAGGGGCCCCAATCAGCCCCAGCATTTT	CASSSGDRGPNQPQHF
many	TRBD2	TRBJ2-2	TRBV10-2	TGCGCCACCCTAAACCGCGGGGGGCGTCGGACCGGGGAGCTGTTTTTT	CATLNRGGRRTGELFF
.	.	TRBJ2-1	TRBV2	TGTGCCAGCACAGAGGTCTACGGAAACTACAATGAGCAGTTCTTC	CASTEVYGNYNEQFF
.	.	TRBJ1-6	TRBV14	TGTGCCAGCAGCCAAGTTACGCAGGGGAATTCACCCCTCCACTTT	CASSQVTQGNSPLHF
.	.	TRBJ1-5	TRBV21-1	TGTGCCAGCAGCCTTATCAGGCGGGGGGATCAGCCCCAGCATTTT	CASSLIRRGDQPQHF
.	TRBD1	TRBJ2-5	TRBV5-1	TGCGCCAGCAGCTTGACAGGGGATCCACTAGAGACCCAGTACTTC	CASSLTGDPLETQYF
.	TRBD1	TRBJ2-3	TRBV4-2	TGTGCCAGCAGCCAAGCGCAGGGGGCCACAGATACGCAGTATTTT	CASSQAQGATDTQYF
.	TRBD1	TRBJ1-2	TRBV19	TGTGCCAGTAGTTCACAGGGGAGTGACTATGGCTACACCTTC	CASSSQGSDYGYTF
.	TRBD2	TRBJ2-3	TRBV2	TGTGCCACCAGGACTAGCGGGAGCCTGACAGATACGCAGTATTTT	CATRTSGSLTDTQYF
many	.	TRBJ1-6	TRBV6-6	TGTGCCAGCATTAGAACAGGGAATAATTCACCCCTCCACTTT	CASIRTGNNSPLHF
.	TRBD2	TRBJ2-3	TRBV18	TGTGCCAGCTCATCGTTAGCGGGGTCCACAGATACGCAGTATTTT	CASSSLAGSTDTQYF
.	.	TRBJ1-2	TRBV12-3/TRBV12-4	TGTGCCAGCAGTTTAAGCACCCCTGGTGGCTACACCTTC	CASSLSTPGGYTF
few	.	TRBJ2-3	TRBV5-1	TGCGCCAGCAGCGTGGGGGGGCCGGGTAGCACAGATACGCAGTATTTT	CASSVGGPGSTDTQYF
many	TRBD1	TRBJ2-7	TRBV27	TGTGCCACGGGACAGGGAATATACGAGCAGTACTTC	CATGQGIYEQYF
.	TRBD1	TRBJ1-3	TRBV18	TGTGCCAGCTCACCCGACAGGGGGCATGGAAACACCATATATTTT	CASSPDRGHGNTIYF
.	.	TRBJ2-5	TRBV24-1	TGTGCCACCAGTGATTTAACCCCCCGCGGAGGAGCAATCACAGGGGGCGGGGGGGAGACCCAGTACTTC	CATSDLTPRGGAITGGGGETQYF